Sequencing of this T cell receptor beta chain was carried out in a study of blood T cell repertoires in COVID-19 (dated by TCRdb to 2018 to 2021). Some background on the complete study: Samples from collaborators originated in the United States, Italy and Spain and spanned both the acute and convalescent phases of COVID-19. The repertoires were made available in a free public database intended to serve as a resource for research on the immune response to SARS-CoV-2. HLA class I and class II types, where available, came from metadata supplied by the sample provider rather than from assay-based typing. The prospective study material was composed of cDNA or gDNA derived from T cells, B-cell-depleted T cells, or PBMCs. The samples were drawn from the first 160 participants of the ongoing ImmuneRACE study and from 950 to 1,500 subjects provided by 6 global collaborators. Sample metadata almost always included a de-identified subject ID, COVID-19 status, age in years and sex. Subjects who had been exposed to COVID-19, were actively infected with it, or had recovered from it provided the deeply sampled blood TCRbeta repertoires that made up the dataset.

TCRbeta CDR3 regions were amplified from genomic DNA using the immunoSEQ Assay, a bias-controlled multiplex PCR. In the authors' own workflow: Within the assay, amplification of reference gene primers was used to estimate how many nucleated cells each sample contained. To quantify the absolute abundance of each unique TCRbeta CDR3 rearrangement, sequence reads were collapsed and filtered. For each sample, productive Simpson clonality was calculated as the square root of Simpson's diversity index over productive rearrangements. Sourced from immuneACCESS, this table was stored by TCRdb with only in-frame sequences that have V and J called. A share of the clones is absent; for the studies checked, an unresolved V gene accounts for under half, and the remainder has no known explanation. That table supplies the V and J calls and clone size; D and trimming were determined from the DNA. Recorded for this sample are about 280,000 clones; 75% to 90% of them occurred a single time. Of the sample, about 4% falls within the top ten clones.

Broad study findings and their caveats: How much clinical and demographic metadata was included differed by source and by participant, and the metadata was provided uncurated.

Participants in the prospective study were aged roughly 18 to 100 years, lived in 20 to 25 United States geographic areas, and enrolled through a virtual design. Cohort assignment in the prospective study relied on participant-reported clinical history from a screening survey and a study questionnaire. In the prospective study, whole blood, serum and a nasopharyngeal or oropharyngeal swab were collected from each participant by mobile phlebotomists. Over an approximately 2-month period, participants in the prospective study had the option of providing additional blood draws and questionnaires. Prospective study blood samples were shipped either frozen or at room temperature before DNA extraction. Points on this clone: The antigen it recognizes is unknown. No base quality values were provided; no much bigger clone lies one nucleotide off.

Sequencing used PBMCs or T cells enriched from blood (not recorded which). The clonotype was recovered from a woman aged 25 to 39 with acute COVID-19.

The encoded CDR3 is CASSNRVQETQYF. The nucleotides read TGCGCCAGCAGCAACCGAGTTCAAGAGACCCAGTACTTC. The chain couples TRBV5-1 to TRBJ2-5, with the D gene call left open. The CDR3, from cysteine to phenylalanine, totals 13 residues. This entry keeps only the CDR3 DNA: 39 bases, framed from base 1. The junction shows trimming of 4 bases on V and 2 bases on J, plus 9 bases between the germline ends. According to the germline V gene, CDR1 reads SGHRS and CDR2 reads YFSETQ.